Reported below is one T cell receptor beta chain. The CDR3 length is 15 residues. The germline V gene has CDR1 KGHSH and CDR2 LQKENI. The V gene end was trimmed by 5 bases and the J gene end by 6 bases; junction bases not matched to a gene: 6. Participants' reported clinical history set cohort assignment. This sample was included in a study of blood T cell repertoires in COVID-19. Clones were sequenced by immunoSEQ multiplex PCR, and TCRdb holds only the in-frame ones, with some missing. The sample includes around 140,000 clones, under 90% of them seen just once. This receptor was taken from a man in his forties or fifties with acute COVID-19. The chain is built from TRBV18 and TRBJ1-5, with 11 bases that match TRBD1. The sample taken for sequencing was PBMCs or T cells enriched from blood (not recorded which). CDR3 in DNA: TGTGCCAGCTCAGAGGGGACAGGGGGAAGTCAGCCCCAGCATTTT. Amino acid sequence: CASSEGTGGSQPQHF. The full variable domain, completed using reference TRBV18 and TRBJ1-5, is NAGVMQNPRHLVRRRGQEARLRCSPMKGHSHVYWYRQLPEEGLKFMVYLQKENIIDESGMPKERFSAEFPKEGPSILRIQQVVRGDSAAYFCASSEGTGGSQPQHFGDGTRLSIL.